Listed below are T cell receptor beta chains from one sample, sequenced in a study of identical twins. TCRdb recomputed calls from the 5' RACE reads with MiXCR, one row per CDR3 protein. The repertoire has approximately 890,000 distinct CDR3 sequences, 10% to 15% of them found once; the top ten carry around 1.5%. Separately, the same data were catalogued under a study of yellow fever vaccine responses in identical twins.

Sequencing was performed on PBMCs. The receptors come from a woman between 18 and 30 years old in good health. Each CDR3 is given with its conserved first and last residue. A D gene is named only where the DNA matches it firmly. A row's size may be missing; if present it is once, few, many or a size class.

D gene	J gene	V gene	clone size	CDR3 protein	CDR3 DNA
NA	TRBJ1-5	TRBV10-3	NA	CATADGNQPQHF	TGTGCCACCGCGGACGGCAATCAGCCCCAGCATTTT
NA	TRBJ2-2	TRBV6-5	few	CASFSIGELFF	TGTGCCAGCTTCAGCATCGGGGAGCTGTTTTTT
NA	TRBJ2-1	TRBV7-3	NA	CASSPDLGEQFF	TGTGCCAGCAGCCCTGACTTGGGTGAGCAGTTCTTC
NA	TRBJ2-2	TRBV10-1	few	CASNPGPTNTGELFF	TGCGCCAGCAACCCGGGCCCCACGAACACCGGGGAGCTGTTTTTT
NA	TRBJ2-7	TRBV3-1	NA	CASSQEGGYHEQYF	TGTGCCAGCAGTCAGGAAGGAGGGTACCACGAGCAGTACTTC
NA	TRBJ2-5	TRBV5-1	few	CASSLTNTVWYQETQYF	TGCGCCAGCAGCCTTACCAACACAGTATGGTACCAAGAGACCCAGTACTTC
NA	TRBJ2-3	TRBV28	NA	CASRLASTDTQYF	TGTGCCAGCAGGCTAGCTAGCACAGATACGCAGTATTTT
NA	TRBJ2-1	TRBV6-1	few	CASSLGGGPREQFF	TGTGCCAGCAGCCTAGGCGGAGGGCCTCGAGAGCAGTTCTTC
NA	TRBJ2-7	TRBV20-1	NA	CSARRTGIYEQYF	TGCAGTGCTAGAAGGACTGGGATCTACGAGCAGTACTTC
TRBD1	TRBJ1-1	TRBV10-3	many	CAISESAGTVEAFF	TGTGCCATCAGTGAGTCGGCGGGGACAGTTGAAGCTTTCTTT
NA	TRBJ2-7	TRBV18	NA	CASSPPAEPYEQYF	TGTGCCAGCTCACCACCAGCGGAACCCTACGAGCAGTACTTC
TRBD1	TRBJ1-5	TRBV3-1	NA	CASSQFTGTGVHQPQHF	TGTGCCAGCAGCCAGTTCACCGGGACAGGGGTACACCAGCCCCAGCATTTT
NA	TRBJ1-4	TRBV7-9	few	CASSSDMGQPELFF	TGTGCCAGCAGCTCAGACATGGGACAACCTGAACTGTTTTTT
TRBD2	TRBJ2-1	TRBV2	NA	CASSEVVGLVSNEQFF	TGTGCCAGCAGTGAAGTGGTGGGACTAGTCTCCAATGAGCAGTTCTTC
TRBD1	TRBJ1-5	TRBV6-1	NA	CASRDRGPGSNQPQHF	TGTGCCAGCAGAGACAGGGGCCCAGGGAGCAATCAGCCCCAGCATTTT
TRBD1	TRBJ1-1	TRBV29-1	many	CSTWTGGTNTEAFF	TGCAGCACTTGGACAGGGGGCACGAACACTGAAGCTTTCTTT
NA	TRBJ2-4	TRBV28	few	CASSFRTENIQYF	TGTGCCAGCAGTTTCAGGACAGAAAACATTCAGTACTTC
NA	TRBJ1-6	TRBV7-8	few	CASRRGQINSPLHF	TGTGCCAGCAGGCGCGGACAGATTAATTCACCCCTCCACTTT
NA	TRBJ2-3	TRBV7-2	many	CASSLTPDTQYF	TGTGCCAGCAGCTTAACACCAGATACGCAGTATTTT
NA	TRBJ2-3	TRBV20-1	NA	CSAKATDTQYF	TGCAGTGCTAAGGCGACAGATACGCAGTATTTT
NA	TRBJ2-1	TRBV19	few	CASSMLGWRSSYNEQFF	TGTGCCAGTAGTATGTTAGGGTGGAGGAGCTCCTACAATGAGCAGTTCTTC
NA	TRBJ1-6	TRBV5-1	many	CASSRRGDTDNSPLHF	TGCGCCAGCAGTCGTCGGGGTGACACGGATAATTCACCCCTCCACTTT
NA	TRBJ2-1	TRBV12-3/TRBV12-4	NA	CASSLGPRGSQFF	TGTGCCAGCAGTTTAGGGCCCCGGGGCTCGCAGTTCTTC
TRBD2	TRBJ2-5	TRBV5-5	NA	CASSPWTSGKETQYF	TGTGCCAGCAGCCCCTGGACTAGCGGAAAAGAGACCCAGTACTTC
NA	TRBJ1-4	TRBV18	few	CASSPAGYPREKLFF	TGTGCCAGCTCACCCGCTGGCTACCCAAGAGAAAAACTGTTTTTT
TRBD2	TRBJ2-1	TRBV3-1	NA	CASSRTSGPGNEQFF	TGTGCCAGCAGCCGGACTAGCGGGCCGGGGAATGAGCAGTTCTTC
TRBD2	TRBJ2-1	TRBV7-9	NA	CASKSGTKGNEQFF	TGTGCCAGCAAAAGCGGGACTAAGGGTAATGAGCAGTTCTTC
NA	TRBJ2-1	TRBV6-1	NA	CASSQFLLNEQFF	TGTGCCAGCAGTCAGTTCTTACTGAATGAGCAGTTCTTC
NA	TRBJ2-3	TRBV5-6	NA	CASSLEQGRRTDTQYF	TGTGCCAGCAGCTTGGAACAGGGCAGAAGGACAGATACGCAGTATTTT
NA	TRBJ2-1	TRBV7-9	NA	CASSLGFEPYNEQFF	TGTGCCAGCAGCTTAGGATTCGAGCCCTACAATGAGCAGTTCTTC
NA	TRBJ1-2	TRBV11-2	few	CASSLGYSPNYGYTF	TGTGCCAGCAGCTTAGGGTATAGTCCTAACTATGGCTACACCTTC
TRBD2	TRBJ2-3	TRBV12-3/TRBV12-4	NA	CASSLMRGGLDTQYF	TGTGCCAGCAGTTTAATGCGGGGGGGCCTCGATACGCAGTATTTT
NA	TRBJ1-3	TRBV24-1	NA	CATSDSGLPNTIYF	TGTGCCACCAGTGATTCCGGGCTACCGAACACCATATATTTT
TRBD2	TRBJ2-4	TRBV12-3/TRBV12-4	few	CASSTGGVAAKNIQYF	TGTGCCAGCAGCACGGGGGGGGTGGCAGCCAAAAACATTCAGTACTTC
NA	TRBJ1-1	TRBV4-1	many	CASSQGEGGNTEAFF	TGCGCCAGCAGCCAAGGGGAGGGTGGGAACACTGAAGCTTTCTTT
NA	TRBJ2-1	TRBV3-1	NA	CASSLSDWGSYNEQFF	TGTGCCAGCAGCCTCTCCGACTGGGGCTCCTACAATGAGCAGTTCTTC
NA	TRBJ2-2	TRBV21-1	NA	CASSKDGTETNYPNTGELFF	TGTGCCAGCAGCAAAGACGGGACAGAGACTAACTACCCGAACACCGGGGAGCTGTTTTTT
NA	TRBJ2-7	TRBV20-1	few	CSARTDPYEQYF	TGCAGTGCTAGGACGGATCCCTACGAGCAGTACTTC
NA	TRBJ2-5	TRBV20-1	few	CSARRLGWETQYF	TGCAGTGCTAGACGACTGGGATGGGAGACCCAGTACTTC
NA	TRBJ1-1	TRBV11-1	NA	CASSSGPSSREAFF	TGTGCCAGCAGCTCCGGGCCTTCTTCTCGCGAAGCTTTCTTT
TRBD2	TRBJ2-3	TRBV20-1	NA	CSARAGGLTDTQYF	TGCAGTGCTAGGGCGGGGGGCCTCACAGATACGCAGTATTTT
NA	TRBJ2-7	TRBV12-3/TRBV12-4	few	CASSPIAGAYEQYF	TGTGCCAGCAGTCCAATTGCGGGCGCCTACGAGCAGTACTTC
NA	TRBJ1-1	TRBV29-1	few	CSVEDQGSTEAFF	TGCAGCGTTGAAGATCAGGGATCCACTGAAGCTTTCTTT
NA	TRBJ2-2	TRBV18	NA	CASSPRKGTGELFF	TGTGCCAGCTCACCAAGAAAGGGTACCGGGGAGCTGTTTTTT
TRBD2	TRBJ2-1	TRBV6-2/TRBV6-3	many	CASRVPGLAAPINNEQFF	TGTGCCAGCAGAGTCCCGGGACTAGCGGCTCCCATTAACAATGAGCAGTTCTTC
NA	TRBJ2-2	TRBV18	few	CASSPIRQLNTGELFF	TGTGCCAGCTCACCAATCCGCCAGCTGAACACCGGGGAGCTGTTTTTT
TRBD2	TRBJ2-1	TRBV12-3/TRBV12-4	NA	CASRFGGRASSSYNEQFF	TGTGCCAGCAGGTTCGGCGGGAGGGCTTCGAGCTCCTACAATGAGCAGTTCTTC
NA	TRBJ2-3	TRBV7-9	few	CASSLNSVPDTQYF	TGTGCCAGCAGCTTAAACAGCGTGCCAGATACGCAGTATTTT
NA	TRBJ1-1	TRBV5-4	few	CASSLNLGAGNTEAFF	TGTGCCAGCAGCTTGAATCTAGGGGCCGGGAACACTGAAGCTTTCTTT